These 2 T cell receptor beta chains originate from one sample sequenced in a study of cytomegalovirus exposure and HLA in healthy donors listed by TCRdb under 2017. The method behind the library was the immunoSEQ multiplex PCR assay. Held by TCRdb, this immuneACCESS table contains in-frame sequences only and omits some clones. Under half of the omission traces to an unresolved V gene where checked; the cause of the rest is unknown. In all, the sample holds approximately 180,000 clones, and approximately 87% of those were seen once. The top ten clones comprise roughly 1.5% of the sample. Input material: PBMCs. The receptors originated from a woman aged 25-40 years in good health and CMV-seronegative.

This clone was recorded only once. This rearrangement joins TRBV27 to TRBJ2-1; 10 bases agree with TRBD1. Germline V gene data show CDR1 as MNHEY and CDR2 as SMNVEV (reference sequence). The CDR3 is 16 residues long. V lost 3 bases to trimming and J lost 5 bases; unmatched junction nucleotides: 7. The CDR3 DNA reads TGTGCCAGCAGTTTTGCCGGGACAGGGGTGAACAATGAGCAGTTCTTC. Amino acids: CASSFAGTGVNNEQFF.

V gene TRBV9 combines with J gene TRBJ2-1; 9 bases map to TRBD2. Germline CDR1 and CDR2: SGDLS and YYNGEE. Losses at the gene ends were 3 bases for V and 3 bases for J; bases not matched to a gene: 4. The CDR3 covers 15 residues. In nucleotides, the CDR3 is TGTGCCAGCAGCGGCGGGGGGGCCCACTACAATGAGCAGTTCTTC. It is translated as CASSGGGAHYNEQFF. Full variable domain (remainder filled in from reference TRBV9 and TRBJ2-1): DSGVTQTPKHLITATGQRVTLRCSPRSGDLSVYWYQQSLDQGLQFLIQYYNGEERAKGNILERFSAQQFPDLHSELNLSSLELGDSALYFCASSGGGAHYNEQFFGPGTRLTVL.